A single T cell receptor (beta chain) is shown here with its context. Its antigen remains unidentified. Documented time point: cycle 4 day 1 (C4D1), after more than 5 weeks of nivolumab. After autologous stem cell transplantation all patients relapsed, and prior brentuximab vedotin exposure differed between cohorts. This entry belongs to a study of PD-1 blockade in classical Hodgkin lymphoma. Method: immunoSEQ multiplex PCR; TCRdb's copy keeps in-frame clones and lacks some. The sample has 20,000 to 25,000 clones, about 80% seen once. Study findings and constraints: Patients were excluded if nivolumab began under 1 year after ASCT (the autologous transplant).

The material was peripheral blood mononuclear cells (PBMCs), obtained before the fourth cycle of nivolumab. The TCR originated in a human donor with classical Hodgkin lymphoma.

The CDR3 nucleotides are TGTGCCAGCAGCTCGGGACAGGGGAGCACTGAAGCTTTCTTT. It is translated as CASSSGQGSTEAFF. The rearrangement links TRBV5-4 to TRBJ1-1; 10 nucleotides agree with TRBD1. The CDR3 is made up of 14 amino acids. With V trimmed by 3 bases and J by 4 bases, 3 bases remained unmatched. Per germline, CDR1 SGHNT and CDR2 YYREEE (reference sequence).